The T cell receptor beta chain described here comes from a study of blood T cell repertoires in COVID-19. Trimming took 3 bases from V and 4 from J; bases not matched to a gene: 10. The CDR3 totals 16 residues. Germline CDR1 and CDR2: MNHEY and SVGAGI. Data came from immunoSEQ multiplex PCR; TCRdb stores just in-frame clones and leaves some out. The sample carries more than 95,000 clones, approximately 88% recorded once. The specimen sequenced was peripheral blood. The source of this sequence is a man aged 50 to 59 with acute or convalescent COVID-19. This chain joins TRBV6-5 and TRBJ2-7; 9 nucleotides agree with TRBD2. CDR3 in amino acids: CASSYAHHAGGYEQYF. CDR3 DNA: TGTGCCAGCAGTTATGCCCACCATGCGGGAGGGTACGAGCAGTACTTC.